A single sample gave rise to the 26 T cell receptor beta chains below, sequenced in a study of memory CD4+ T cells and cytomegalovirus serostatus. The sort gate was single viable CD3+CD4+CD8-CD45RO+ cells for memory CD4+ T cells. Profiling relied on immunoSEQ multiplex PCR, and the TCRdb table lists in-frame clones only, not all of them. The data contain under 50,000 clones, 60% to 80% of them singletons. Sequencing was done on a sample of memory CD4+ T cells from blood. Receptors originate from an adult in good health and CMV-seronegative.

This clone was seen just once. In DNA form, the CDR3 reads TGCGCCAGCAGCGGACAGGGGATCCACGAGCAGTACTTC. Translating gives CASSGQGIHEQYF. The chain recombines TRBV10-2 with TRBJ2-7; 9 bases are shared with TRBD1. Trimming removed 6 bases from V and 5 bases from J; junction bases left unmatched: 5. Per germline, CDR1 WSHSY and CDR2 SAAADI. The CDR3 is made up of 13 amino acids.

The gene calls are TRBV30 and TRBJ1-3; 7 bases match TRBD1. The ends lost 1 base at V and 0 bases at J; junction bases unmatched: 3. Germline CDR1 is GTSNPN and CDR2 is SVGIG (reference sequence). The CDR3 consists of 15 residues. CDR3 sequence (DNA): TGTGCCTGGAGTGGACAGGGATTCTCTGGAAACACCATATATTTT. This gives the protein CAWSGQGFSGNTIYF.

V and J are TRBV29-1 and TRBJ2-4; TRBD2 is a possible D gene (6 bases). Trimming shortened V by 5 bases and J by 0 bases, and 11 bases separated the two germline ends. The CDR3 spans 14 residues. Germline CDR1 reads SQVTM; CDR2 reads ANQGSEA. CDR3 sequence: CSVWGERAKNIQYF. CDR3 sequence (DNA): TGCAGCGTTTGGGGGGAGCGAGCCAAAAACATTCAGTACTTC.

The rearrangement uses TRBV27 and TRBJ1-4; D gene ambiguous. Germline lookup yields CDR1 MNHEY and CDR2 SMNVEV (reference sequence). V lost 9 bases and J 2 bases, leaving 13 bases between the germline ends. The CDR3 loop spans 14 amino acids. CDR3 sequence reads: CASSPWRTNEKLFF. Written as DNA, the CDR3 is TGTGCCAGTTCACCCTGGCGCACTAATGAAAAACTGTTTTTT.

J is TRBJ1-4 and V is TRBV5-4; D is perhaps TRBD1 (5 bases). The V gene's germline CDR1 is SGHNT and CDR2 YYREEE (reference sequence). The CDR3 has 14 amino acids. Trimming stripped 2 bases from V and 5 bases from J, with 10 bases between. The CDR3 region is CASSFGTANEKLFF. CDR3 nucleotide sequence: TGTGCCAGCAGCTTCGGGACGGCGAATGAAAAACTGTTTTTT.

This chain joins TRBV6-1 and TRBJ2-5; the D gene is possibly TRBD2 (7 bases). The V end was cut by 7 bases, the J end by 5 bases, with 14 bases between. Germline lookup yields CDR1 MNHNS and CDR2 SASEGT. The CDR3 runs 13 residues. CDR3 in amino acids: CASKGEGWETQYF. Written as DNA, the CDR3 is TGTGCCAGCAAGGGGGAGGGCTGGGAGACCCAGTACTTC.

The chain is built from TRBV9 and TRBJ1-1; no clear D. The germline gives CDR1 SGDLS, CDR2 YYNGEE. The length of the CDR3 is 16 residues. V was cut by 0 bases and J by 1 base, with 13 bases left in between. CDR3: CASSVATEGPNTEAFF. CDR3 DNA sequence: TGTGCCAGCAGCGTAGCTACGGAGGGCCCGAACACTGAAGCTTTCTTT.

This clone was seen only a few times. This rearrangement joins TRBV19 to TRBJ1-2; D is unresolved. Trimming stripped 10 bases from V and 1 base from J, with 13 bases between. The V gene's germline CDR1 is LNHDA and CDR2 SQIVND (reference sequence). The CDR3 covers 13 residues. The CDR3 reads CATKDWFNYGYTF. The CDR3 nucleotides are TGTGCCACTAAAGACTGGTTTAACTATGGCTACACCTTC.

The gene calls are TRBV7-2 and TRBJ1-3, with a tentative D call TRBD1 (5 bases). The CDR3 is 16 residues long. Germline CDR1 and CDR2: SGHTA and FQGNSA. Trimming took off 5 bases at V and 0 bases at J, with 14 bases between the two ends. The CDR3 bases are TGTGCCAGCAGCCCTAGGGACCCGAACTCTGGAAACACCATATATTTT. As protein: CASSPRDPNSGNTIYF.

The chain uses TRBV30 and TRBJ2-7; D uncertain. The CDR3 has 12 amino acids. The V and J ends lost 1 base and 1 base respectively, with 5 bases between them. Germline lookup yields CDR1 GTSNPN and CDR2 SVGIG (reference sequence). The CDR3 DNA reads TGTGCCTGGAGTGCCCGATCCTACGAGCAGTACTTC. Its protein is CAWSARSYEQYF.

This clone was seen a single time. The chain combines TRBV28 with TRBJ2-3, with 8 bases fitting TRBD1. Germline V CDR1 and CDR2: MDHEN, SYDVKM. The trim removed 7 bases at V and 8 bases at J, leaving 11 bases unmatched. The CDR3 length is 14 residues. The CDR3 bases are TGTGCCAGCACCCGAAACGGACAGGGAGGTACGCAGTATTTT. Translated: CASTRNGQGGTQYF.

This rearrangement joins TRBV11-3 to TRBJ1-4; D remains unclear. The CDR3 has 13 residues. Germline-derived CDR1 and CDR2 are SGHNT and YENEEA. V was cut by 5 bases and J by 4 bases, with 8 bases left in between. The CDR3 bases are TGTGCCAGCAGCAAGACCGTTAATGAAAAACTGTTTTTT. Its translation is CASSKTVNEKLFF.

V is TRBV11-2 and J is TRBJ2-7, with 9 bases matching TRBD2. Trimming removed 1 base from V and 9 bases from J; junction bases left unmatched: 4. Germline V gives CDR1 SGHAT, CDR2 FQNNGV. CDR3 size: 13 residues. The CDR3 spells CASSLGRGGWQYF. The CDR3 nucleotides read TGTGCCAGCAGCTTAGGGCGGGGGGGCTGGCAGTACTTC.

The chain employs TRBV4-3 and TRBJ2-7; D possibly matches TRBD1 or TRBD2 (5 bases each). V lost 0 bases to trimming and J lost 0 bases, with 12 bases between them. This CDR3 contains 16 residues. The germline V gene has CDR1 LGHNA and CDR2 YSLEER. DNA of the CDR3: TGCGCCAGCAGCCAAGATAGTCGGGGCAGCTCCTACGAGCAGTACTTC. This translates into CASSQDSRGSSYEQYF.

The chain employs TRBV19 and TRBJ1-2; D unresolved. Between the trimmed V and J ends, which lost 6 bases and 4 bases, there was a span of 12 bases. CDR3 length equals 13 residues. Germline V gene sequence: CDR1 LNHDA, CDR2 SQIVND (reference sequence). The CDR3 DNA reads TGTGCCAGTAGGTACGGGGAAGGCTATGGCTACACCTTC. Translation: CASRYGEGYGYTF.

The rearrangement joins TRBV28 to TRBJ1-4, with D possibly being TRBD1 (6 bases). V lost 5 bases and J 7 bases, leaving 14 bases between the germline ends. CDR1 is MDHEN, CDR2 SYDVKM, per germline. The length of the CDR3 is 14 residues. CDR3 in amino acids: CASSVTGSGEKLFF. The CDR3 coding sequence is TGTGCCAGCAGTGTCACAGGGTCCGGTGAAAAACTGTTTTTT.

The CDR3 here is CASSLSDLTLYEQYF. The CDR3 region has the DNA TGTGCCAGCTCACTCTCGGACCTTACCCTCTACGAGCAGTACTTC. The chain is built from TRBV28 and TRBJ2-7; D gene uncertain. The CDR3 runs 15 residues. The germline V gene encodes CDR1 MDHEN and CDR2 SYDVKM. Trimming removed 8 bases from V and 3 bases from J, with 20 bases in between.

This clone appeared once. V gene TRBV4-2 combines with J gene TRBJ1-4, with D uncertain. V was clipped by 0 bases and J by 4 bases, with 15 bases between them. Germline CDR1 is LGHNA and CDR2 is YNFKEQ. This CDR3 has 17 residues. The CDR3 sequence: CASSQERLGWGNEKLFF. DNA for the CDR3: TGTGCCAGCAGCCAAGAGAGACTGGGGTGGGGTAATGAAAAACTGTTTTTT.

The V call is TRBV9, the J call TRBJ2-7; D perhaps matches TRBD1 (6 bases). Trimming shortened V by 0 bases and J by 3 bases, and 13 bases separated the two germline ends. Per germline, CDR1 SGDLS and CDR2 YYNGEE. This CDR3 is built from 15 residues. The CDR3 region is CASSVGPDSDYEQYF. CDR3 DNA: TGTGCCAGCAGCGTAGGGCCGGACAGCGACTACGAGCAGTACTTC.

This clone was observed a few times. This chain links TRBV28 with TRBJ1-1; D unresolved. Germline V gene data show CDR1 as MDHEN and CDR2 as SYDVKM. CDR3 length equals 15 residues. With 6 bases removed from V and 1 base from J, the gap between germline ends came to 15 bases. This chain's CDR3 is CASSRTSVWNTEAFF. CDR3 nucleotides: TGTGCCAGCAGCCGAACTTCCGTCTGGAACACTGAAGCTTTCTTT.

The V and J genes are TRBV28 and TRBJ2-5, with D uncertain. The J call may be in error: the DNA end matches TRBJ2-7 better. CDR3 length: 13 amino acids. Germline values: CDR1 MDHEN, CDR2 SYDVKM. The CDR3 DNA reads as TGTGCCAGCAGTTTGGCAGCTTCCTACGAGCAGTACTTC. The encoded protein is CASSLAASYEQYF.

CDR3 coding DNA: TGCGCCAGCAGCCGAGGAGGGGCAAGCACTGAAGCTTTCTTT. Its protein product is CASSRGGASTEAFF. The V call is TRBV4-3, the J call TRBJ1-1; a possible D gene is TRBD1 (5 bases). Between the trimmed V and J ends, which lost 4 bases and 4 bases, there was a span of 13 bases. This CDR3 comprises 14 residues. The germline V gene has CDR1 LGHNA and CDR2 YSLEER.

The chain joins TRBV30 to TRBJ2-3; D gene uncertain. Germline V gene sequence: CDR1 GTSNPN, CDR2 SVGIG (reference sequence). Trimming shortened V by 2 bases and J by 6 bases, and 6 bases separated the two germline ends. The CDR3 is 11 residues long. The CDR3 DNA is TGTGCCTGGAGTCCCGCCGATACGCAGTATTTT. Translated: CAWSPADTQYF.

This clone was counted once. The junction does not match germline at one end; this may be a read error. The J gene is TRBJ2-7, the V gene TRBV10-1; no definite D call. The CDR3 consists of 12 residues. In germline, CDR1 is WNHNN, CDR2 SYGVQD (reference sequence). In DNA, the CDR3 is TGCGCCAGCAGGGGGATCTCCTCCGAGCAGTACTTC. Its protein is CASRGISSEQYF.

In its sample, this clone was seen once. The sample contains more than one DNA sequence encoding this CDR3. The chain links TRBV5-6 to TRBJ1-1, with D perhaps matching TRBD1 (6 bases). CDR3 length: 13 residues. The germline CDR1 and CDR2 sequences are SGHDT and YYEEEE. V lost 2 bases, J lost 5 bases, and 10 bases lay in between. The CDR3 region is CASSLIRGTEAFF. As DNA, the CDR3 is TGTGCCAGCAGCTTAATCAGGGGAACTGAAGCTTTCTTT.

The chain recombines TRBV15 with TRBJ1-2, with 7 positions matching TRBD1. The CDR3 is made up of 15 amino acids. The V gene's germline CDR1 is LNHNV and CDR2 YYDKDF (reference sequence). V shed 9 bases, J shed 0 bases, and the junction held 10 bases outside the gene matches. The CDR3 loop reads CATGDTGTANYGYTF. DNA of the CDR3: TGTGCCACGGGAGACACAGGGACAGCTAACTATGGCTACACCTTC.